A single T cell receptor (beta chain) is shown here with its context. The target antigen is unknown. This sample was included in a study of long-term antiretroviral therapy in people with HIV. Study-wide points: Despite increasing after ART, diversity remained lower than that of transplant donor controls.

Each donor had at least one pre-ART and at least two post-ART PBMC samples. Researchers report immunoSEQ v3.0 was run at survey level. For each individual sample, sequencing targeted about 40,000-55,000 T-cell genomes. The table came from immunoSEQ multiplex PCR; TCRdb's copy has only in-frame clones and leaves some out. The sample consists of 25,000 to 30,000 clones, around 90% of them appearing once. The V gene's germline CDR1 is MDHEN and CDR2 SYDVKM. The CDR3 consists of 15 residues. V was pared by 3 bases and J by 7 bases, with 7 bases of the junction left unmatched. The rearrangement joins TRBV28 to TRBJ2-1, with 9 nucleotides matching TRBD1. The source of this sequence is a woman aged 18-30 years with HIV. The source material was unsorted PBMCs, sampled 1.8 years after starting antiretroviral therapy. The CDR3 here is CASSFRQGVRNEQFF. The DNA for the CDR3 is TGTGCCAGCAGTTTTCGACAGGGGGTTAGGAATGAGCAGTTCTTC. Together with reference TRBV28 and TRBJ2-1, the CDR3 gives the full variable domain: DVKVTQSSRYLVKRTGEKVFLECVQDMDHENMFWYRQDPGLGLRLIYFSYDVKMKEKGDIPEGYSVSREKKERFSLILESASTNQTSMYLCASSFRQGVRNEQFFGPGTRLTVL.